The clone carrying this T cell receptor (beta chain) was recorded many times. This entry comes from a study of spatial heterogeneity in lung cancer. As for time point: sample taken at primary tumor resection. Whole RNA came from tumor, nontumor lung or frozen PBMC and was sequenced without being sorted. The germline V gene has CDR1 MNHEY and CDR2 SVGAGI. The CDR3 is 13 residues long. The V segment lost 4 bases and the J segment 8 bases; nucleotides outside the gene matches: 7. A unique molecular identifier was carried by every single TCR cDNA molecule. TCRdb reanalysed the 5' RACE reads using MiXCR and keeps one entry per CDR3 protein. The table has 10,000 to 11,000 distinct CDR3 sequences, around 6.3% seen once.

The source is a male donor with early-stage non-small cell lung cancer. Sequences were derived from PBMCs, sampled at surgery. This chain links TRBV6-5 with TRBJ1-2, with TRBD1 matching 7 bases. The CDR3 coding sequence is TGTGCCAGCAGTTTTGAGGCAGGGGGAGGCTACACCTTC. As protein: CASSFEAGGGYTF.